Listed here is a single T cell receptor (beta chain). Assay used: immunoSEQ multiplex PCR; TCRdb lists only in-frame clones, some missing. This sample has about 150,000 clones, with 86% found just once. The data derive from a study of blood T cell repertoires in COVID-19. Background on the study: Sources were T cells, B-cell-depleted T cells, or PBMCs; the material itself was cDNA or gDNA.

The receptor's source is a woman between 65 and 79 years old with acute or convalescent COVID-19. The sequenced material came from peripheral blood.

The CDR3 reads CSVERLAETQYF. The CDR3 nucleotides are TGCAGCGTTGAGAGGCTAGCTGAGACCCAGTACTTC. The chain recombines TRBV29-1 with TRBJ2-5; D is perhaps TRBD2 (5 bases). The length of the CDR3 is 12 residues. Trimming took off 3 bases at V and 5 bases at J, with 10 bases between the two ends. CDR1 SQVTM and CDR2 ANQGSEA come from the germline V gene.